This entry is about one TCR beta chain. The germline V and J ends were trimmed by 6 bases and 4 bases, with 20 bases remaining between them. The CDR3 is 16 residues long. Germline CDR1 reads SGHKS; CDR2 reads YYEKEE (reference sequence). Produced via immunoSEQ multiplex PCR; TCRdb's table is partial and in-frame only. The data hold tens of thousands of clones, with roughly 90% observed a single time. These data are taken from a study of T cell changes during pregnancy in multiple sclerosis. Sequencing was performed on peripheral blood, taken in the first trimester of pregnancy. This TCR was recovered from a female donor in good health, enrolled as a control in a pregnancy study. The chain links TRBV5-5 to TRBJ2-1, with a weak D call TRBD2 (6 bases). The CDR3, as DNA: TGTGCCAGCACCTGGGGACTTTCTGTCCAGTACAATGAGCAGTTCTTC. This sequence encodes CASTWGLSVQYNEQFF. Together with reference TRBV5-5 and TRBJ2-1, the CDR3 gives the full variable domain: DAGVTQSPTHLIKTRGQQVTLRCSPISGHKSVSWYQQVLGQGPQFIFQYYEKEERGRGNFPDRFSARQFPNYSSELNVNALLLGDSALYLCASTWGLSVQYNEQFFGPGTRLTVL.